Shown below are 2 T cell receptor beta chains from a single sample sequenced in a study of beta chain features in type 1 diabetes listed by TCRdb under 2018. The library was obtained by the immunoSEQ multiplex PCR assay. The entire amount of isolated RNA was reverse transcribed using the High Capacity cDNA Reverse Transcription Kit, so the sequenced TCRB transcripts were expressed ones. Not all clones reach the TCRdb copy of this immuneACCESS table, which keeps in-frame sequences only. Checked studies attribute under half of the gap to unresolved V genes and leave the rest unexplained. The sample profile shows 300,000 to 450,000 clones; around 20% of them were found once. The ten largest account for about 0.044% of the sample. Sequencing was done on a sample of naive CD4+ T cells from blood. Explained via the paper, the cell subset or site label denotes: true naive CD4+ T cells. All receptors derive from a woman younger than 30 in good health.

This chain joins TRBV4-2 and TRBJ1-1; D ambiguous. This CDR3 comprises 14 residues. V was cut by 5 bases and J by 1 base, with 11 bases left in between. Germline assignment: CDR1 LGHNA and CDR2 YNFKEQ. The CDR3 coding sequence is TGTGCCAGCAGCTTAGTTAACCGGAACACTGAAGCTTTCTTT. Translating gives CASSLVNRNTEAFF.

The V gene is TRBV5-1, the J gene TRBJ1-1; a possible D gene is TRBD1 (6 bases). The CDR3 is made up of 14 amino acids. Trimming stripped 4 bases from V and 2 bases from J, with 12 bases between. CDR1 SGHRS and CDR2 YFSETQ come from the germline V gene. CDR3 sequence: CASSARGTNTEAFF. CDR3 bases: TGCGCCAGCAGCGCCAGGGGAACAAACACTGAAGCTTTCTTT.